This T cell receptor beta chain is from a study of cytomegalovirus exposure and HLA in healthy donors. The study, taken as a whole, reports: Researchers reported that three CMV-associated chains were confirmed in vitro as CMV antigen-specific.

The donors were in the roughly 120-subject validation cohort, distinct from the approximately 670-subject first cohort. Notes on this clone: No antigen is known for it.

The table came from immunoSEQ multiplex PCR; TCRdb's copy has only in-frame clones and leaves some out. The data contain over 50,000 clones, around 92% of them seen just once; the ten biggest clones take up about 5.7%. The CDR3 totals 15 residues. The germline V gene encodes CDR1 SGHAT and CDR2 FQNNGV. Trimming took 6 bases from V and 5 from J; bases not matched to a gene: 4. The sample was PBMCs. The chain links TRBV11-2 to TRBJ2-1; TRBD2 aligns across 13 bases. This clonotype was sampled from a man aged 18 to 35 in good health and CMV-seropositive. This CDR3 reads CASRRGLAGDNEQFF. CDR3 bases: TGTGCCAGCAGGCGAGGACTAGCGGGAGACAATGAGCAGTTCTTC.